One sample yielded the 17 T cell receptor beta chains listed below, sequenced in a study of graft-versus-host responses after intestinal transplantation. Their cognate antigens are unknown. Only in-frame clones appear in the TCRdb table, and some are missing; sequencing was by immunoSEQ multiplex PCR. The table shows about 93,000 clones, with approximately 92% occurring only once. The sequencing used unstimulated CD8+ T cells sorted from spleen or lymph node cells, collected before intestinal transplant. The receptors shown here come from a human donor who received an intestinal transplant.

The genes are TRBV11-2 and TRBJ2-3; possible D gene TRBD1, 6 bases. V lost 7 bases, J lost 5 bases, and 13 bases lay in between. The CDR3 covers 13 residues. Germline values: CDR1 SGHAT, CDR2 FQNNGV. The CDR3 protein is CASKQQGKDTQYF. DNA of the CDR3: TGTGCCAGCAAACAACAGGGAAAAGATACGCAGTATTTT. The variable domain in full, with the rest retrieved from reference TRBV11-2 and TRBJ2-3, is EAGVAQSPRYKIIEKRQSVAFWCNPISGHATLYWYQQILGQGPKLLIQFQNNGVVDDSQLPKDRFSAERLKGVDSTLKIQPAKLEDSAVYLCASKQQGKDTQYFGPGTRLTVL.

The chain joins TRBV7-9 to TRBJ1-3, with D uncertain. The germline V gene encodes CDR1 SEHNR and CDR2 FQNEAQ (reference sequence). The CDR3 is 14 residues long. Deletions cut 11 bases from V and 0 bases from J, with 14 bases between. CDR3 protein: CAGNGDFSGNTIYF. The DNA for the CDR3 is TGTGCCGGCAACGGTGACTTCTCTGGAAACACCATATATTTT. The whole variable domain, remainder taken from reference TRBV7-9 and TRBJ1-3, is DTGVSQNPRHKITKRGQNVTFRCDPISEHNRLYWYRQTLGQGPEFLTYFQNEAQLEKSRLLSDRFSAERPKGSFSTLEIQRTEQGDSAMYLCAGNGDFSGNTIYFGEGSWLTVV.

This clone has just a few counts. The gene calls are TRBV5-1 and TRBJ1-4; tentatively, D is TRBD1 (5 bases). Germline V gene sequence: CDR1 SGHRS, CDR2 YFSETQ. Trimming removed 0 bases at V and 5 bases at J, with 20 bases between. The CDR3 is made up of 18 amino acids. The CDR3 DNA reads as TGCGCCAGCAGCTTGGACCAACAGGCCCTTACCTCCAATGAAAAACTGTTTTTT. This sequence encodes CASSLDQQALTSNEKLFF.

The CDR3 reads CASRSRGAYEQYF. CDR3 coding DNA: TGTGCCAGCAGATCACGAGGAGCCTACGAGCAGTACTTC. The V and J genes are TRBV7-9 and TRBJ2-7, with D unresolved. The CDR3 loop spans 13 amino acids. V was cut by 6 bases and J by 2 bases, with 11 bases left in between. Germline V gene data show CDR1 as SEHNR and CDR2 as FQNEAQ (reference sequence).

The count of this clone is one. The chain couples TRBV4-2 to TRBJ1-1; no definite D call. This CDR3 is built from 16 residues. V lost 5 bases, J lost 3 bases, and 19 bases lay in between. Germline V gene data show CDR1 as LGHNA and CDR2 as YNFKEQ. CDR3 bases: TGTGCCAGCAGCAGCGCTGTCGGGATTATTGACACTGAAGCTTTCTTT. Its protein is CASSSAVGIIDTEAFF.

The rearrangement links TRBV9 to TRBJ2-7; 11 bases line up with TRBD1. Germline CDR1 is SGDLS and CDR2 is YYNGEE. The CDR3 covers 15 residues. With V trimmed by 4 bases and J by 2 bases, 5 bases remained unmatched. In DNA form, the CDR3 reads TGTGCCAGCAGCCGCGAGGGACAGGGGGCCTACGAGCAGTACTTC. Protein: CASSREGQGAYEQYF.

The rearrangement joins TRBV4-1 to TRBJ2-7; TRBD2 matches 11 bases. The J segment lost 3 bases and the V segment lost 2 bases, leaving 3 bases of the junction unmatched. CDR3 size: 15 residues. Germline lookup yields CDR1 MGHRA and CDR2 YSYEKL. This chain's CDR3 is CASSQYGTSGYEQYF. The CDR3 DNA reads as TGCGCCAGCAGCCAATACGGGACTAGCGGCTACGAGCAGTACTTC.

V and J are TRBV5-6 and TRBJ2-5, with TRBD2 identical over 7 bases. The ends lost 3 bases at V and 4 bases at J; junction bases unmatched: 3. The CDR3 is 13 amino acids. Germline V gene data show CDR1 as SGHDT and CDR2 as YYEEEE. The CDR3 region is CASSSGEGETQYF. The CDR3 DNA reads TGTGCCAGCAGCTCGGGGGAGGGAGAGACCCAGTACTTC.

This chain connects TRBV6-6 to TRBJ2-2; 8 positions agree with TRBD2. J lost 6 bases, V lost 4 bases, and 10 bases had no gene match. Germline V gene sequence: CDR1 MNHNY, CDR2 SVGAGI (reference sequence). CDR3 size: 16 residues. CDR3 coding DNA: TGTGCCAGCAGTTCGAATAGCGGGGTTGGACCCGGGGAGCTGTTTTTT. It is translated as CASSSNSGVGPGELFF.

V and J are TRBV4-2 and TRBJ2-1; the D gene is possibly TRBD1 (5 bases). V was shortened by 1 base and J by 7 bases, with 5 bases between the two germline ends. Germline V gives CDR1 LGHNA, CDR2 YNFKEQ. The CDR3 loop spans 12 amino acids. The CDR3 nucleotides read TGTGCCAGCAGCCAAGGGACAAATGAGCAGTTCTTC. This translates into CASSQGTNEQFF.

The CDR3 DNA follows: TGTGCCAGCACCCCTGGTCTAGCGGGAGAGATTAGGGCAGATACGCAGTATTTT. This codes for CASTPGLAGEIRADTQYF. This rearrangement joins TRBV27 to TRBJ2-3; TRBD2 agrees at 10 bases. The germline V gene encodes CDR1 MNHEY and CDR2 SMNVEV (reference sequence). Trimming cost V 7 bases and J 4 bases; bases outside gene matches: 17. This CDR3 has 18 residues.

The V gene is TRBV19, the J gene TRBJ2-7; D is perhaps TRBD1 (6 bases). CDR1 and CDR2 (germline): LNHDA, SQIVND (reference sequence). V dropped 5 bases and J dropped 4 bases, with 9 bases sitting between them. This CDR3 region has 12 residues. CDR3 amino acids: CASSGGRYEQYF. Written as DNA, the CDR3 is TGTGCCAGTAGTGGGGGCAGGTACGAGCAGTACTTC.

J is TRBJ1-1 and V is TRBV11-2; D unclear. CDR3 length: 14 amino acids. From germline, CDR1 is SGHAT and CDR2 FQNNGV. V was shortened by 0 bases and J by 8 bases, with 13 bases between the two germline ends. The CDR3 is CASSLDPNLTEAFF. As DNA, the CDR3 is TGTGCCAGCAGCTTAGATCCTAACCTCACCGAAGCTTTCTTT.

The J gene is TRBJ2-2, the V gene TRBV5-3, with 8 bases that match TRBD2. TRBV5-3 is marked as an open reading frame, function uncertain. The V gene end was trimmed by 1 base and the J gene end by 7 bases; junction bases not matched to a gene: 3. The CDR3 sequence is 14 residues long. CDR3 DNA: TGTGCCAGAAGCTTGCGGGGGGGCTTCGGGGAGCTGTTTTTT. Its translation: CARSLRGGFGELFF.

V and J are TRBV27 and TRBJ2-1, with D possibly TRBD2 on 6 matching bases. The germline V gene has CDR1 MNHEY and CDR2 SMNVEV (reference sequence). This CDR3 comprises 13 residues. V gave up 2 bases and J gave up 6 bases, with 8 bases separating them. CDR3 amino acids: CASSLGGSNEQFF. The CDR3 region has the DNA TGTGCCAGCAGTTTAGGAGGGAGCAATGAGCAGTTCTTC.

This chain connects TRBV27 to TRBJ2-1, with D perhaps TRBD2 (5 bases). The germline V gene encodes CDR1 MNHEY and CDR2 SMNVEV (reference sequence). The CDR3 length is 12 residues. Trimming took off 3 bases at V and 5 bases at J, with 5 bases between the two ends. CDR3 residues: CASSFGNNEQFF. The CDR3 DNA reads as TGTGCCAGCAGTTTCGGGAACAATGAGCAGTTCTTC.

Points on this clone: A junction boundary mismatches the germline segment, possibly from a read error. The V and J genes are TRBV15 and TRBJ1-1; D is unresolved. The length of the CDR3 is 13 residues. Looked up from germline, CDR1 is LNHNV and CDR2 is YYDKDF (reference sequence). CDR3 sequence (DNA): TGTGCCACCAGAAGAGATTTTGGAGACGAAGCTTTCTTT. Translation: CATRRDFGDEAFF.